This T cell receptor beta chain is from a study of T cells in Graves' hyperthyroidism and ophthalmopathy (dated by TCRdb to between 2018 and 2021). Context from the whole study: Peripheral blood was sampled at the time of initial diagnosis, prior to any treatment. According to the paper, TCR Vbeta CDR3 sequencing was carried out on 120 to 150 peripheral blood samples, which came from 40 to 45 ophthalmopathy, under 80 hyperthyroidism and roughly 17 progressor patients. The approximately 100 discovery patients were divided at random into training and test sets in a 7:3 ratio. In roughly six Graves' hyperthyroidism patients, the study also compared T-cell repertoires from thyroid tissue with T-cell repertoires from blood. Prospective prediction of ophthalmopathy was tested in an independent validation cohort of 18 hyperthyroidism patients and some 17 patients who later progressed to ophthalmopathy. Following sampling, methimazole starting at 30 mg daily was given to hyperthyroidism patients, and high-dose intravenous methylprednisolone was given to ophthalmopathy patients. To identify TCR V-J signatures that set the groups apart, the researchers used a discovery cohort of approximately 98 patients, made up of 43 with Graves' ophthalmopathy and 57 with stable Graves' hyperthyroidism.

Study-level results and caveats: Blood samples also contained most of the expanded thyroid clonotypes (frequency above 0.001), which suggests that blood repertoires may reflect thyroid immune responses. A model built on a 13 V-J signature distinguished ophthalmopathy from stable hyperthyroidism, reaching 85% to 90% sensitivity and 81% to 83% specificity in cross-validation and 80%/75% in testing. In validation, the model predicted progression to ophthalmopathy with approximately 70% sensitivity and 72% to 75% specificity, a median of about 6.7 months before onset. Sample size was not statistically predetermined, and investigators were not blinded to group allocation.

Comments on this clonotype: Which antigen it targets is not known. Per-base qualities were not stored, and no clone one base away is much larger.

V is pruned by 4 bases and J by 5 bases, leaving 6 bases of the junction without a gene match. The cysteine opens and the phenylalanine closes a CDR3 of 15 amino acids. Solely the CDR3 DNA is kept, with 45 bases framed from the first base. According to the germline V gene, CDR1 reads SGHRS and CDR2 reads YFSETQ. The TCR beta CDR3 regions were amplified from RNA transcripts. The first round of RT-PCR for the TCR CDR3 was performed with the HTBI primer set and the Qiagen OneStep RT-PCR kit. A second multiplex PCR round built the libraries, followed by size selection and purification. Paired-end sequencing of the libraries was performed with 100 bp reads on an Illumina HiSeq2000. On the authors' methods: SOAPnuke was used to process the raw data, with reads discarded if the reads contained adapters or uncalled bases, had a mean Phred below 15, or lacked an exact constant-primer or identifier match. High-quality paired reads were merged with COPE v1.2.5, and unique nucleotide sequences were defined as clonotypes. MiTCR v1.1 was used to align the clonotypes against IMGT TRBV, TRBD and TRBJ reference segments. Only V-J combinations with frequency above 0.0001, covering about 99% of repertoires, were analysed. The TCS score was defined as F50 (clonal expansion) divided by E x V (chaos), with BLOSUM62-based TCRdist calculated between CDR3 peptides within each V-J. Welch's t-statistics and random forest reduced fewer than 600 V-J features to around 14, which were used in a naive Bayes classifier (R e1071). TCRdb's own reprocessing of the public reads used fastp at Q25 and MiXCR and kept productive beta chains. Every CDR3 protein is listed once, alongside the most common genes and DNA of its rows. Here the V and J calls rest on TCRdb's processing, not on the authors' analysis. For this sample the table gives fewer than 400,000 distinct CDR3 sequences, of which about 15% were detected only once. The leading ten clones occupy 25% to 35% of the sample.

Hyperthyroidism patients were newly diagnosed, had a disease duration of under 2 months, and were aged 18 to 65 years. Exclusion was applied to patients with uncontrolled infections, other autoimmune diseases, pregnancy or lactation. Diagnoses relied on clinical symptoms, serum thyroxine and TRAb, thyroid ultrasound and orbital computed tomography. Blood from progressor patients was drawn when they were first diagnosed with hyperthyroidism, before any ophthalmopathy symptoms appeared. PBMCs were separated from 7.5 to 10 ml of fresh peripheral blood using Ficoll-Paque density gradient centrifugation. Progressor patients were defined as those initially diagnosed with Graves' hyperthyroidism in whom ophthalmopathy developed during follow-up. Total RNA was extracted with Trizol reagent, and quality was checked on an Agilent 2100 Bioanalyzer.

The chain was built from TRBV5-1 and TRBJ1-6; TRBD1 fits 7 bases in the junction. The material sequenced was blood. The sequence was obtained from a woman aged 18-29 years with Graves' hyperthyroidism that later progressed to Graves' ophthalmopathy. This receptor has the CDR3 CASSLRQGNNSPLHF. The sequenced DNA is TGCGCCAGCAGCCTCCGACAGGGTAATAATTCACCCCTCCACTTT.